The 25 T cell receptor beta chains listed next were all sequenced from one sample in a study of blood T cell repertoires in COVID-19 (TCRdb year 2020). Library generation was performed with the immunoSEQ multiplex PCR assay. Drawn from immuneACCESS, this table holds only the in-frame rearrangements with V and J called that TCRdb kept. Clones are partly lost; checked studies trace under half to an unresolved V gene and leave the rest unexplained. The sample table holds hundreds of thousands of clones, of which more than 75% were seen once. Less than 3.5% of the sample belongs to the ten largest clones. Source material: peripheral blood. The receptors were gathered from a human donor in a cohort sampled during active COVID-19.

The chain has TRBV2 and TRBJ2-2; weak D call: TRBD1 (5 bases). The length of the CDR3 is 14 residues. The V and J ends lost 8 bases and 4 bases respectively, with 14 bases between them. CDR1 and CDR2 (germline): SNHLY, FYNNEI. The CDR3 DNA is TGTGCCAGCCGGGCAGGGATCTCCACCGGGGAGCTGTTTTTT. It encodes CASRAGISTGELFF.

The CDR3, as DNA: TGTGCCAGCAGTTCCTCTCTAGCGGGAGGGCCTAGTGAGCAGTTCTTC. Its protein product is CASSSSLAGGPSEQFF. The chain is built from TRBV25-1 and TRBJ2-1; the match to TRBD2 covers 12 bases. This CDR3 spans 16 amino acids. Per the germline V gene, CDR1 is MGHDK and CDR2 is SYGVNS. Trimming at V came to 5 bases and at J to 9 bases, leaving 11 bases not matched to a gene.

CDR3 amino acids: CASSLDQVVPNEQFF. The CDR3 nucleotides are TGTGCCAGCAGCTTAGATCAGGTGGTACCGAATGAGCAGTTCTTC. The chain uses TRBV11-2 and TRBJ2-1; D not resolved. Germline V gene data show CDR1 as SGHAT and CDR2 as FQNNGV. Trimming took off 0 bases at V and 7 bases at J, with 13 bases between the two ends. The length of the CDR3 is 15 residues.

The chain links TRBV29-1 to TRBJ1-2; 8 bases align to TRBD1. The CDR3 spans 13 residues. Trimming cost V 6 bases and J 7 bases; bases outside gene matches: 10. Germline V gene lookup returns CDR1 SQVTM and CDR2 ANQGSEA. CDR3: CSVTGQGLRGYTF. The CDR3 bases are TGCAGCGTGACCGGACAGGGCCTGCGTGGCTACACCTTC.

For this clone: The sample carries other DNA sequences with the same CDR3. The gene calls are TRBV9 and TRBJ2-2, with a weak D call TRBD2 (6 bases). Looked up from germline, CDR1 is SGDLS and CDR2 is YYNGEE. Deletions cut 0 bases from V and 6 bases from J, with 9 bases between. This CDR3 has 14 residues. The CDR3 sequence: CASSVGRVPGELFF. Written as DNA, the CDR3 is TGTGCCAGCAGCGTAGGGAGGGTCCCCGGGGAGCTGTTTTTT. Full variable domain (remainder filled in from reference TRBV9 and TRBJ2-2): DSGVTQTPKHLITATGQRVTLRCSPRSGDLSVYWYQQSLDQGLQFLIQYYNGEERAKGNILERFSAQQFPDLHSELNLSSLELGDSALYFCASSVGRVPGELFFGEGSRLTVL.

Note on this clone: The junction and the germline gene differ at one end; a read error may be behind it. The chain links TRBV7-9 to TRBJ2-5; maybe TRBD1 (5 bases). Germline assignment: CDR1 SEHNR and CDR2 FQNEAQ (reference sequence). This CDR3 comprises 15 residues. The CDR3 coding sequence is TGTGTCAGCAGCTCACTTGGACAAAGCCAAGAGACCCAGTACTTC. Amino acid sequence: CVSSSLGQSQETQYF.

This clone was seen once. V usage is TRBV19 and J usage is TRBJ1-2; 8 bases are shared with TRBD1. In germline, CDR1 is LNHDA, CDR2 SQIVND (reference sequence). The CDR3 covers 13 residues. With V trimmed by 6 bases and J by 6 bases, 6 bases remained unmatched. The CDR3 nucleotides read TGTGCCAGTAGATCCACAGGGGGAGATGGCTACACCTTC. Amino acid sequence: CASRSTGGDGYTF.

The gene calls are TRBV2 and TRBJ2-1; tentative D call: TRBD1 (5 bases). V was pared by 6 bases and J by 0 bases, with 18 bases between. The CDR3 has 17 residues. Germline lookup yields CDR1 SNHLY and CDR2 FYNNEI. The CDR3 sequence: CASRGRMGFSSYNEQFF. CDR3 in DNA: TGTGCCAGCAGGGGGCGGATGGGCTTCAGCTCCTACAATGAGCAGTTCTTC.

This chain joins TRBV4-2 and TRBJ1-5; D is perhaps TRBD1 (6 bases). The V end lost 0 bases, the J end lost 0 bases, and 9 bases lay between the germline ends. The CDR3 sequence is 16 residues long. Germline CDR1 LGHNA, CDR2 YNFKEQ. CDR3 sequence: CASSQDTGPSNQPQHF. In nucleotides, the CDR3 is TGTGCCAGCAGCCAAGATACAGGGCCTAGCAATCAGCCCCAGCATTTT.

The rearrangement uses TRBV30 and TRBJ1-4; a possible D gene is TRBD1 (6 bases). Germline V gene sequence: CDR1 GTSNPN, CDR2 SVGIG (reference sequence). The CDR3 loop spans 14 amino acids. V lost 2 bases, J lost 7 bases, and 14 bases lay in between. CDR3 sequence: CAWSSGAVAEKLFF. The DNA for the CDR3 is TGTGCCTGGAGTTCAGGGGCGGTCGCTGAAAAACTGTTTTTT.

The chain joins TRBV12-5 to TRBJ1-2; 7 nucleotides align to TRBD1. The CDR3 totals 16 residues. With 4 bases clipped from V and 7 bases from J, the junction kept 15 bases outside the gene matches. From germline, CDR1 is LGHNT and CDR2 FRNRAP. The CDR3 DNA is TGTGCTAGTGGTTGGGCCCCCTCCAGACAGGGCGGTGGCTACACCTTC. It specifies CASGWAPSRQGGGYTF.

The chain joins TRBV6-5 to TRBJ2-7, with D maybe TRBD2 (6 bases). Germline V gives CDR1 MNHEY, CDR2 SVGAGI. The CDR3 is 14 amino acids. V lost 2 bases, J lost 4 bases, and 12 bases lay in between. DNA of the CDR3: TGTGCCAGCAGTTACCGCCCGGAGGGATACGAGCAGTACTTC. Protein: CASSYRPEGYEQYF.

The rearrangement links TRBV11-3 to TRBJ1-1; 9 bases are shared with TRBD1. Germline CDR1 is SGHNT and CDR2 is YENEEA. The CDR3 covers 14 residues. V lost 5 bases to trimming and J lost 4 bases; unmatched junction nucleotides: 5. Written as DNA, the CDR3 is TGTGCCAGCAGCCCACGGACAGGGGCCACTGAAGCTTTCTTT. This sequence encodes CASSPRTGATEAFF. Together with reference TRBV11-3 and TRBJ1-1, the CDR3 gives the full variable domain: EAGVVQSPRYKIIEKKQPVAFWCNPISGHNTLYWYLQNLGQGPELLIRYENEEAVDDSQLPKDRFSAERLKGVDSTLKIQPAELGDSAVYLCASSPRTGATEAFFGQGTRLTVV.

As for this clone: Other DNA sequences from this sample encode an identical CDR3 as well. V is TRBV5-1 and J is TRBJ1-1; 7 bases map to TRBD1. CDR1 is SGHRS, CDR2 YFSETQ, per germline. V was pared by 0 bases and J by 3 bases, with 2 bases of the junction left unmatched. The CDR3 extends over 14 amino acids. CDR3 bases: TGCGCCAGCAGCTTGGGGACAGGACACACTGAAGCTTTCTTT. This gives the protein CASSLGTGHTEAFF.

The rearrangement uses TRBV28 and TRBJ1-3, with no clear D. Germline V gives CDR1 MDHEN, CDR2 SYDVKM. V dropped 5 bases and J dropped 2 bases, with 16 bases sitting between them. This CDR3 has 16 residues. This chain's CDR3 is CASSTPGSGAGNTIYF. The CDR3 DNA is TGTGCCAGCAGTACACCGGGATCCGGGGCTGGAAACACCATATATTTT.

V gene TRBV24-1 combines with J gene TRBJ2-1; TRBD2 is a possible D gene (6 bases). The CDR3 has 15 residues. Trimming left V 3 bases short and J 2 bases short, with 10 bases between. CDR1 is KGHDR, CDR2 SFDVKD, per germline. The CDR3 spells CATSDRRETYNEQFF. CDR3 nucleotides: TGTGCCACCAGTGATCGGAGGGAGACCTACAATGAGCAGTTCTTC.

The V call is TRBV10-3, the J call TRBJ2-1, with TRBD1 identical over 12 bases. The CDR3 runs to 20 residues. The V gene end was trimmed by 6 bases and the J gene end by 13 bases; junction bases not matched to a gene: 28. Germline assignment: CDR1 ENHRY and CDR2 SYGVKD. The CDR3 loop reads CAIRGGEGQGAIVADANQFF. The CDR3 DNA reads TGTGCCATCAGGGGCGGCGAGGGACAGGGGGCGATTGTTGCCGACGCTAACCAGTTCTTC.

CDR3 bases: TGTGCCAGCGGCCTAGCGGGAGGATTGGAGCAGTACTTC. It codes for CASGLAGGLEQYF. J is TRBJ2-7 and V is TRBV6-2 or TRBV6-3; 11 bases fit TRBD2. Germline CDR1 MNHEY, CDR2 SVGEGT. The CDR3 runs to 13 residues. The trim removed 8 bases at V and 7 bases at J, leaving 7 bases unmatched.

This chain links TRBV6-5 with TRBJ2-7; possibly TRBD1 for D (5 bases). The CDR3 has 14 residues. The V end was cut by 0 bases, the J end by 5 bases, with 11 bases between. The germline V gene encodes CDR1 MNHEY and CDR2 SVGAGI. The chain's CDR3 is CASSYSARDNEQYF. DNA for the CDR3: TGTGCCAGCAGTTACTCGGCCAGGGATAACGAGCAGTACTTC.

The rearrangement links TRBV19 to TRBJ2-7; 9 positions match TRBD2. CDR1 is LNHDA and CDR2 is SQIVND in the germline V gene (reference sequence). J lost 3 bases, V lost 6 bases, and 18 bases had no gene match. The CDR3 is 18 amino acids. DNA for the CDR3: TGTGCCAGTAGCCCCCGCGGGGGGGCCAACCCCACTAACTACGAGCAGTACTTC. It is translated as CASSPRGGANPTNYEQYF.

V is TRBV7-9 and J is TRBJ1-5; D gene unclear. Trimming took off 4 bases at V and 0 bases at J, with 19 bases between the two ends. From germline, CDR1 is SEHNR and CDR2 FQNEAQ (reference sequence). The CDR3 totals 18 residues. DNA for the CDR3: TGTGCCAGCAGCTCCGGGGTGGCAGATTGGAATAGCAATCAGCCCCAGCATTTT. This gives the protein CASSSGVADWNSNQPQHF. Together with reference TRBV7-9 and TRBJ1-5, the CDR3 gives the full variable domain: DTGVSQNPRHKITKRGQNVTFRCDPISEHNRLYWYRQTLGQGPEFLTYFQNEAQLEKSRLLSDRFSAERPKGSFSTLEIQRTEQGDSAMYLCASSSGVADWNSNQPQHFGDGTRLSIL.

J is TRBJ2-7 and V is TRBV28, with 8 bases fitting TRBD2. CDR3 length: 14 residues. Losses at the gene ends were 5 bases for V and 3 bases for J; bases not matched to a gene: 6. The V gene's germline CDR1 is MDHEN and CDR2 SYDVKM. CDR3 coding DNA: TGTGCCAGCAGTCCCGGGGGGGATTACTACGAGCAGTACTTC. Its translation: CASSPGGDYYEQYF.

V and J are TRBV5-4 and TRBJ1-1, with D possibly matching TRBD1 (5 bases). This CDR3 comprises 14 residues. CDR1 and CDR2 (germline): SGHNT, YYREEE (reference sequence). V gave up 0 bases and J gave up 4 bases, with 10 bases separating them. The CDR3 here is CASSLGGGGTEAFF. The CDR3 DNA sequence: TGTGCCAGCAGCTTGGGCGGGGGAGGCACTGAAGCTTTCTTT.

The chain couples TRBV5-1 to TRBJ2-5, with D possibly matching TRBD1 (5 bases). Trimming shortened V by 1 base and J by 2 bases, and 15 bases separated the two germline ends. There are 16 residues in the CDR3. Per the germline V gene, CDR1 is SGHRS and CDR2 is YFSETQ. CDR3 in amino acids: CASSLYGVRTQETQYF. The CDR3 DNA is TGCGCCAGCAGCTTGTATGGGGTCAGGACACAAGAGACCCAGTACTTC. Drawing the rest from reference TRBV5-1 and TRBJ2-5, the complete variable domain is KAGVTQTPRYLIKTRGQQVTLSCSPISGHRSVSWYQQTPGQGLQFLFEYFSETQRNKGNFPGRFSGRQFSNSRSEMNVSTLELGDSALYLCASSLYGVRTQETQYFGPGTRLLVL.

The V gene is TRBV21-1, the J gene TRBJ1-2. TRBV21-1 is noted as a pseudogene. The CDR3 contains 15 residues. CDR3 coding DNA: TGTGCCAGCAGCCCCCTCGGGACTCTGTCCTATGGCTACACCTTC. Protein sequence: CASSPLGTLSYGYTF.